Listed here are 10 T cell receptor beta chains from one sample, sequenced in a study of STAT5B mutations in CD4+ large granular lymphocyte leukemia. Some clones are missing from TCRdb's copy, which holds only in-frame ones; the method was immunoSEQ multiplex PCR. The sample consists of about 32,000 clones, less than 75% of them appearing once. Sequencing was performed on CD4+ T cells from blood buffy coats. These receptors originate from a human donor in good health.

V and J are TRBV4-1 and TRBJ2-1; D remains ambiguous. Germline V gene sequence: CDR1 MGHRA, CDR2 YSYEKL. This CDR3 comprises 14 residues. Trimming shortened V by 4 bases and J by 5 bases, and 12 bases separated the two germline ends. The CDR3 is CASSPSGSNNEQFF. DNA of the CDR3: TGCGCCAGCAGCCCTTCCGGGTCCAACAATGAGCAGTTCTTC.

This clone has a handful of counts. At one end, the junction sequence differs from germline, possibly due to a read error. CDR3 in amino acids: CASSFTPNLAYEQYF. The CDR3 coding sequence is TGTGCTAGCAGCTTTACTCCCAACCTAGCTTACGAGCAGTACTTC. This chain links TRBV7-7 with TRBJ2-7, with D perhaps matching TRBD2 (5 bases). The CDR3 is 15 amino acids. Germline values: CDR1 SSHAT, CDR2 FNYEAQ (reference sequence).

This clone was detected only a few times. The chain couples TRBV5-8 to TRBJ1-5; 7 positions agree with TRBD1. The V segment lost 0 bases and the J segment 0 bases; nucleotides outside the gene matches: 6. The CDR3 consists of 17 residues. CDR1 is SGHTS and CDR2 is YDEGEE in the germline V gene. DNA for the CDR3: TGTGCCAGCAGCTTGGTGTCAGGGGGATTTAGCAATCAGCCCCAGCATTTT. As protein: CASSLVSGGFSNQPQHF.

This CDR3 is CAWTVRGETQYF. CDR3 sequence (DNA): TGTGCCTGGACCGTCCGAGGGGAGACCCAGTACTTC. The rearrangement uses TRBV30 and TRBJ2-5; D might be TRBD2 (5 bases). The CDR3 has 12 amino acids. V dropped 4 bases and J dropped 5 bases, with 11 bases sitting between them. Germline CDR1 and CDR2: GTSNPN and SVGIG (reference sequence).

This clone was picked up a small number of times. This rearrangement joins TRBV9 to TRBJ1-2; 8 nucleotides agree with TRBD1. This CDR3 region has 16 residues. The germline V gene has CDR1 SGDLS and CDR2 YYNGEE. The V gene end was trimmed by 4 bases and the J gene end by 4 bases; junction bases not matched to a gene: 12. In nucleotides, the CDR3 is TGTGCCAGCAGCTTCACAGGGGGGGACAGCGCCTATGGCTACACCTTC. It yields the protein CASSFTGGDSAYGYTF.

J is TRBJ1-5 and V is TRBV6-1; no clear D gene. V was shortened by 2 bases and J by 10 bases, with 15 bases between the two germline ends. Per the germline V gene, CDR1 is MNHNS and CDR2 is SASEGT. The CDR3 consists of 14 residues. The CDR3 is CASSESGQASPQHF. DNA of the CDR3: TGTGCCAGCAGTGAATCGGGCCAAGCCTCACCCCAGCATTTT.

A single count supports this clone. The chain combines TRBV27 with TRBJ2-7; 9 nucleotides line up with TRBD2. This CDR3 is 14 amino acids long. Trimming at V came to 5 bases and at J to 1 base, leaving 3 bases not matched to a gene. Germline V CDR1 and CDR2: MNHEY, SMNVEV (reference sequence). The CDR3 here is CASSTGLASYEQYF. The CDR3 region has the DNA TGTGCCAGCAGTACAGGACTAGCGTCCTACGAGCAGTACTTC.

The chain's CDR3 is CASSSDGFHNSPLHF. The CDR3 DNA is TGCGCCAGCAGCTCGGACGGGTTTCATAATTCACCCCTCCACTTT. The rearrangement uses TRBV5-1 and TRBJ1-6; D is undetermined. Trimming took 3 bases from V and 5 from J, leaving 12 bases between them. The CDR3 totals 15 residues. From germline, CDR1 is SGHRS and CDR2 YFSETQ.

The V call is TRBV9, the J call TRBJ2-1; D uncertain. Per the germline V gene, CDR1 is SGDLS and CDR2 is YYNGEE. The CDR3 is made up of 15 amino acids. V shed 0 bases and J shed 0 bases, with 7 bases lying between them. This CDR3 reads CASSVGVGSYNEQFF. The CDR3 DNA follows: TGTGCCAGCAGCGTAGGGGTGGGCTCCTACAATGAGCAGTTCTTC.

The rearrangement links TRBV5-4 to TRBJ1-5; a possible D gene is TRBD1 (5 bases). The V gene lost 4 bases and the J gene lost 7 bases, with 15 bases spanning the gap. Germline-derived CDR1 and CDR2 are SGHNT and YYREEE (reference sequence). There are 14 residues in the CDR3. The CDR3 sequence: CASSAQGTGQPQHF. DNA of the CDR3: TGTGCCAGCAGCGCACAAGGGACGGGGCAGCCCCAGCATTTT. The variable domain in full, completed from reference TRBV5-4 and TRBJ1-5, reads ETGVTQSPTHLIKTRGQQVTLRCSSQSGHNTVSWYQQALGQGPQFIFQYYREEENGRGNFPPRFSGLQFPNYSSELNVNALELDDSALYLCASSAQGTGQPQHFGDGTRLSIL.